This is a list of T cell receptor beta chains from one sample in a study of regulatory T cells in long-lasting Graves disease. TCRdb re-analysed the multiplex PCR reads in MiXCR, keeping a single row per CDR3 protein. Altogether approximately 540,000 distinct CDR3 sequences are present, around 13% being singletons, with the ten largest covering approximately 9%. These same data were also listed under a study on T cells in Graves' hyperthyroidism and ophthalmopathy.

Here the sequenced sample was peripheral blood mononuclear cells (PBMCs), taken at new diagnosis, from a patient treated with antithyroid drugs. Receptors originate from a woman in her thirties with Graves disease. The CDR3 runs from the conserved cysteine through the conserved F or W. A D gene is named only where the DNA matches it firmly. Clone size is stated in some rows and not others, as once, few, many or a class when expanded.

J gene,V gene,D gene,clone size,CDR3 DNA,CDR3 protein
TRBJ2-1,TRBV7-9,-,many,TGTGCCAGCAGCTTCTTGGGTCAGGGAGGCCGGGATGAGCAGTTCTTC,CASSFLGQGGRDEQFF
TRBJ2-7,TRBV6-1,-,many,TGTGCCAGCAGTGGTGCTTGGGGCACGACGCCCTACGAGCAGTACTTC,CASSGAWGTTPYEQYF
TRBJ2-3,TRBV7-3,-,many,TGTGCCAGCAGCTCCAAGGACGGTAGCACAGATACGCAGTATTTT,CASSSKDGSTDTQYF
TRBJ2-7,TRBV18,-,many,TGTGCCAGCTCACCCCTCGGATCCGAGCAGTACTTC,CASSPLGSEQYF
TRBJ2-7,TRBV20-1,TRBD2,few,TGCAGTGTTCCAGCGGGGAGCTCCTACGAGCAGTACTTC,CSVPAGSSYEQYF
TRBJ2-7,TRBV19,-,-,TGTGCCAGTAAGACGCGGGACAGCTCTTTCTCCGAGCAGTACTTC,CASKTRDSSFSEQYF
TRBJ2-1,TRBV11-2,TRBD2,-,TGTGCCAGCAGCACGACTAGCGGGACGAACAATGAGCAGTTCTTC,CASSTTSGTNNEQFF
TRBJ2-5,TRBV28,-,-,TGTGCCAGCGCCCTATCGGAGACCCAGTACTTC,CASALSETQYF
TRBJ2-4,TRBV28,TRBD1,many,TGTGCCAGCAGTTCCCTAATTAAACGGGACAGGGATCGGGTCATTCAGTACTTC,CASSSLIKRDRDRVIQYF
TRBJ1-4,TRBV2,-,many,TGTGCCAGCAGTGAAGTAGCATGGAGGGAGGGTGAAAAACTGTTTTTT,CASSEVAWREGEKLFF
TRBJ2-5,TRBV6-1,TRBD1,few,TGTGCCAGCAGCCCCGACAGGGGGCGGTTGGAGACCCAGTACTTC,CASSPDRGRLETQYF
TRBJ2-5,TRBV10-2,-,many,TGCGCCAGCAGCCCCGAGTTTTGGACACCAAAGGGAGAGACCCAGTACTTC,CASSPEFWTPKGETQYF
TRBJ2-2,TRBV12-3/TRBV12-4,TRBD1,many,TGTGCCAGCAGTTTTACAGGGGACACCGGGGAGCTGTTTTTT,CASSFTGDTGELFF
TRBJ1-5,TRBV6-5,-,-,TGTGCCAGCAGTTACCCGGCGGGAAATCAGCCCCAGCATTTT,CASSYPAGNQPQHF
TRBJ1-1,TRBV19,-,many,TGTGCCAGTAGCCTGAGGGGGGCGCCCACTGAAGCTTTCTTT,CASSLRGAPTEAFF
TRBJ2-7,TRBV29-1,TRBD2,few,TGCAGCGTTACACCCGGGGGGGGCCCCGAGCAGTACTTC,CSVTPGGGPEQYF
TRBJ2-5,TRBV4-1,-,many,TGCGCCAGCAGCCAAGATGACGGCGATTCGGGGACCCAGTACTTC,CASSQDDGDSGTQYF
TRBJ1-1,TRBV2,-,-,TGTGCCAGCCACAGGGATGACACTGAAGCTTTCTTT,CASHRDDTEAFF
TRBJ2-1,TRBV5-4,-,many,TGTGCCAGCAGCCCGAAGGGATTTACGGCCAATGAGCAGTTCTTC,CASSPKGFTANEQFF
TRBJ2-6,TRBV6-2/TRBV6-3,TRBD1,many,TGTGCCAGCAGTCCCGGGACAGGTCCCTCTGGGGCCAACGTCCTGACTTTC,CASSPGTGPSGANVLTF
TRBJ2-4,TRBV11-2,TRBD2,many,TGTGCCAGCAGCGAAAGCGGGAGGGCTGAAAACATTCAGTACTTC,CASSESGRAENIQYF